This TCR beta chain came from a study of Ad26.COV2.S vaccination and SARS-CoV-2 variants (dated by TCRdb to the early 2020s). With respect to the entire study: Donors in the vaccine arm were drawn from COV1001, a multicentre, randomized, double-blind, placebo-controlled phase I-IIa trial testing Ad26.COV2.S in healthy adults. Blinding of investigators to trial group allocation was maintained during experiments and outcome assessment. Ad26.COV2.S was administered intramuscularly at 5 x 10^10 or 1 x 10^11 viral particles, either as a single shot or as two shots given 56 days apart. Participants in the trial were split at random into five groups of five each, receiving low-dose or high-dose Ad26.COV2.S once or twice, or else placebo on both occasions. TCRbeta repertoire sequencing served as the tool for gauging how specific and how broad the SARS-CoV-2-reactive T cell receptors were following Ad26.COV2.S vaccination. A total of 32 samples were included in the TCR-sequenced set, comprising roughly 19 Ad26.COV2.S vaccine recipients, 5 placebo recipients and 8 SARS-CoV-2 convalescent individuals. What the work shows at the level of the full study, not this receptor alone: The study was not powered for comparison of responses between vaccine doses or regimens. Vaccine and placebo recipients had comparable non-spike TCR breadth, which fits with the vaccine containing only spike. According to the authors, total T cell responses may have been underestimated by the TCR breadth and depth analyses. After vaccination, spike-specific CD8+ and CD4+ T cell responses were reported to show substantial breadth. Compared with placebo recipients, Ad26.COV2.S recipients showed higher spike-specific TCR breadth (P = 0.0014).

Inclusive of the bounding cysteine and phenylalanine, the CDR3 is 15 residues long. Only the CDR3 portion is preserved as DNA: 45 bases, with reading frame beginning at the first base. The germline V gene specifies ENHRY as CDR1 and SYGVKD as CDR2. The germline V end is reduced by 2 bases and the J end by 3 bases; junction bases left unmatched: 6. The treatment or condition label on this specimen signifies: around 19 received Ad26.COV2.S at low or high dose, single or two shots; roughly five received placebo; per-sample allocation not given. For vaccine and placebo recipients, repertoires were sequenced using samples collected on day 63 after the first injection. Between 29 July and 7 August 2020, Cohort 1b enrolled approximately 26 adults aged 18-55 years at one site in Boston, USA. Ad26.COV2.S consisted of a replication-incompetent adenovirus type 26 vector by which a prefusion-stabilized SARS-CoV-2 spike protein from the original Wuhan strain was expressed.

A note on this clone: Its recognized antigen is unknown. Base qualities are not provided; no much larger clone lies one nucleotide away.

The immunoSEQ Assay was the method used to sequence TCRbeta CDR3 regions. After extraction, genomic DNA underwent amplification by bias-controlled multiplex PCR, followed by high-throughput sequencing. As for the original processing: To quantify the absolute abundance of every unique TCRbeta CDR3 region, sequences were collapsed and filtered. T cell fraction was estimated by normalizing TCRbeta template counts to usable DNA, which was measured by amplifying reference genes present in all nucleated cells. Repertoire TCRs were annotated as SARS-CoV-2-specific by exact matching of V gene, CDR3 amino acid sequence and J gene to a known reactive TCR set. MIRA supplied the reference SARS-CoV-2 TCR set, which was filtered for enrichment in COVID-19-positive ImmuneCODE repertoires so that public or cross-reactive TCRs were removed. Drawing on the MIRA antigens, annotated TCRs were analysed further at the level of specific ORF or position within ORF. Breadth was defined as the number of annotated unique rearrangements divided by the total number of unique productive rearrangements, and depth was defined as the summed frequency of the annotated unique rearrangements. TCR breadth was compared between groups using two-sided Wilcoxon rank-sum tests. TCRdb retrieved this table from immuneACCESS and kept in-frame rearrangements only. Not all clones are present; in checked studies, unresolved V genes account for under half, and no reason is known for the remainder. V, J and clone size reflect that table, while D and trimming were determined from the DNA. The sample table shows approximately 410,000 clones, and approximately 90% are seen once. 1.5% to 2% of the sample goes to the ten largest clones.

This chain joins TRBV10-3 to TRBJ2-7; 8 nucleotides in the junction match TRBD1. The specimen was peripheral blood, collected in a trial of Ad26.COV2.S vaccine versus placebo. This sequence originates from a person between 18 and 65 years old who received the Ad26.COV2.S COVID-19 vaccine or a placebo. The nucleotide sequence is TGTGCCATCAGTGAGGCCGGGACAGGCCTCTACGAGCAGTACTTC. Its protein product is CAISEAGTGLYEQYF.